Presented here are 18 T cell receptor beta chains from one specimen sequenced in a study of T-cell memory formation after mild COVID-19. TCRdb passed the 5' RACE reads through MiXCR, listing each CDR3 protein once. This sample has under 300,000 distinct CDR3 sequences, with approximately 7.6% found just once. Input material: PBMCs or a T cell subset sorted from them (not recorded which). The receptor source for this set is a man aged 18 to 30 who had mild COVID-19 (a few samples of this study predate the infection). Cell type and time point are not known.

This clonotype has ten or more counts. The chain recombines TRBV7-8 with TRBJ2-1; D may be TRBD2 (5 bases). This CDR3 is 13 amino acids long. Trimming took off 0 bases at V and 6 bases at J, with 6 bases between the two ends. Germline loops: CDR1 SGHVS, CDR2 FQNEAQ. CDR3 coding DNA: TGTGCCAGCAGCTTAGCCGGGATCAATGAGCAGTTCTTC. It yields the protein CASSLAGINEQFF.

This rearrangement joins TRBV20-1 to TRBJ2-5; tentatively, D is TRBD1 (7 bases). Germline V gene sequence: CDR1 DFQATT, CDR2 SNEGSKA (reference sequence). This CDR3 is 12 amino acids long. The ends were cut back, 6 bases at V and 5 bases at J, with 13 bases in the middle. The CDR3 loop reads CSAEGAGETQYF. CDR3 coding DNA: TGCAGTGCGGAGGGGGCCGGTGAGACCCAGTACTTC.

The sample holds a few counts of this clonotype. This sequence joins TRBV5-4 and TRBJ1-1, with 10 nucleotides matching TRBD1. The V gene end was trimmed by 3 bases and the J gene end by 4 bases; junction bases not matched to a gene: 6. Germline V gene sequence: CDR1 SGHNT, CDR2 YYREEE (reference sequence). CDR3 length: 15 amino acids. The CDR3 region has the DNA TGTGCCAGCAGCTCGCCGGACAGGGGGACCACTGAAGCTTTCTTT. It specifies CASSSPDRGTTEAFF.

This clonotype was seen a handful of times. The chain carries TRBV18 and TRBJ2-7; the D gene is possibly TRBD2 (6 bases). Germline loops: CDR1 KGHSH, CDR2 LQKENI. V lost 2 bases, J lost 3 bases, and 8 bases lay in between. CDR3 size: 13 residues. The CDR3 region is CASSPAGGYEQYV. The CDR3 DNA is TGTGCCAGCTCACCAGCCGGGGGCTACGAGCAGTACGTC.

This clonotype has a handful of counts. The chain joins TRBV14 to TRBJ2-7; tentatively, D is TRBD1 (7 bases). The CDR3 consists of 16 residues. Germline CDR1 reads SGHDN; CDR2 reads FVKESK. Trimming took 3 bases from V and 6 from J, leaving 21 bases between them. The CDR3 loop reads CASSHPPGGLPLEQYV. DNA of the CDR3: TGTGCCAGCAGCCATCCCCCAGGGGGACTGCCCCTCGAGCAGTACGTC.

This clonotype was found a few times. The chain employs TRBV6-6 and TRBJ2-7; unclear D gene. The length of the CDR3 is 14 residues. V was cut by 3 bases and J by 4 bases, with 13 bases left in between. The germline CDR1 and CDR2 sequences are MNHNY and SVGAGI (reference sequence). CDR3 coding DNA: TGTGCCAGCAGTTATAATCGTGACGGATACGAGCAGTACGTC. The encoded protein is CASSYNRDGYEQYV.

This clonotype turned up a few times. The chain has TRBV24-1 and TRBJ2-1, with D possibly called TRBD1 or TRBD2 (5 bases each). Per the germline V gene, CDR1 is KGHDR and CDR2 is SFDVKD. Deletions cut 2 bases from V and 9 bases from J, with 16 bases between. This CDR3 has 15 residues. The DNA of the CDR3 is TGTGCCACCAGTGATTCCGGGACGGCGGCTTCTGAGCAGTTCTTC. Its translation: CATSDSGTAASEQFF.

The chain employs TRBV6-5 and TRBJ2-7; D call uncertain. Trimming removed 2 bases from V and 2 bases from J, with 1 base in between. This CDR3 spans 11 amino acids. Germline lookup yields CDR1 MNHEY and CDR2 SVGAGI. The chain's CDR3 is CASSYAYEQYF. The CDR3 nucleotides read TGTGCCAGCAGTTACGCCTACGAGCAGTACTTC.

In this sample, this clonotype turned up a few times. The chain uses TRBV4-1 and TRBJ1-5, with a possible D match to TRBD1 (6 bases). Germline V gene lookup returns CDR1 MGHRA and CDR2 YSYEKL. This CDR3 region has 16 residues. Trimming removed 0 bases from V and 1 base from J, with 10 bases in between. DNA of the CDR3: TGCGCCAGCAGCCAAGACCCTGGACAGAGCAATCAGCCCCAGCATTTT. This gives the protein CASSQDPGQSNQPQHF.

A few counts support this clonotype. This rearrangement joins TRBV5-1 to TRBJ1-2; D call uncertain. This CDR3 contains 15 residues. From germline, CDR1 is SGHRS and CDR2 YFSETQ. The ends were cut back, 4 bases at V and 2 bases at J, with 15 bases in the middle. The DNA for the CDR3 is TGCGCCAGCAGCACACCGGGCACCTTAAACTATGGCTACACCTTC. Protein: CASSTPGTLNYGYTF.

This clonotype has only a few counts. This rearrangement joins TRBV7-2 to TRBJ1-1; D gene ambiguous. CDR3 length equals 14 residues. V gave up 0 bases and J gave up 8 bases, with 13 bases separating them. Germline CDR1 reads SGHTA; CDR2 reads FQGNSA. The CDR3 sequence: CASSLAPPGLEAFF. CDR3 sequence (DNA): TGTGCCAGCAGCTTAGCCCCACCGGGGTTGGAAGCTTTCTTT.

This clonotype showed up just a few times. The rearrangement joins TRBV6-5 to TRBJ2-2, with D perhaps TRBD2 (5 bases). This CDR3 comprises 14 residues. The germline V gene has CDR1 MNHEY and CDR2 SVGAGI. The germline V and J ends were trimmed by 6 bases and 4 bases, with 12 bases remaining between them. The CDR3 is CASRNSGSTGELFF. In DNA form, the CDR3 reads TGTGCCAGCAGAAACAGTGGGAGCACCGGGGAGCTGTTTTTT.

In this sample, this clonotype turned up a few times. The chain has TRBV7-9 and TRBJ2-1, with D maybe TRBD1 (5 bases). The CDR3 extends over 16 amino acids. Germline loops: CDR1 SEHNR, CDR2 FQNEAQ (reference sequence). Trimming removed 5 bases from V and 2 bases from J, with 16 bases in between. CDR3 DNA: TGTGCCAGCAGCCCCTTTCTGGGGCTGACCTACAATGAGCAGTTCTTC. It translates to CASSPFLGLTYNEQFF.

The table lists this clonotype with many counts. This rearrangement joins TRBV7-3 to TRBJ2-3, with 8 bases fitting TRBD2. The germline V gene encodes CDR1 SGHTA and CDR2 FQGTGA. The V and J ends lost 5 bases and 2 bases, in that order; junction bases with no gene match: 18. CDR3 length: 19 residues. CDR3 amino acids: CASSPRGGWGTPSTDTQYF. CDR3 nucleotide sequence: TGTGCCAGCAGCCCCCGGGGGGGTTGGGGAACGCCGTCCACAGATACGCAGTATTTT.

This clonotype turned up a few times. This chain uses TRBV4-3 with TRBJ1-6, with D unclear. Germline V gene data show CDR1 as LGHNA and CDR2 as YSLEER. V lost 1 base and J 10 bases, leaving 14 bases between the germline ends. This CDR3 spans 15 amino acids. This CDR3 reads CASSQGRGLGSPLHF. For the CDR3, the DNA is TGCGCCAGCAGCCAAGGGCGGGGATTAGGCTCACCCCTCCACTTT.

This clonotype showed up many times. The gene calls are TRBV18 and TRBJ2-5; D unclear. The CDR3 sequence is 16 residues long. The germline V gene encodes CDR1 KGHSH and CDR2 LQKENI. V lost 3 bases and J 4 bases, leaving 18 bases between the germline ends. CDR3 sequence: CASSPTLEVQRETQYF. The CDR3 DNA is TGTGCCAGCTCACCTACCTTAGAGGTCCAAAGAGAGACCCAGTACTTC.

This clonotype came up once. The genes are TRBV7-2 and TRBJ1-1, with D possibly TRBD1 on 5 matching bases. Trimming pared 2 bases from V and 10 bases from J, leaving 11 bases between. The CDR3 has 12 residues. Germline V lookup: CDR1 SGHTA, CDR2 FQGNSA. The chain's CDR3 is CASSLNRLRAFF. CDR3 coding DNA: TGTGCCAGCAGCTTAAACAGGCTCAGAGCTTTCTTT.

This clonotype was detected many times. The chain employs TRBV7-2 and TRBJ2-1; a possible D gene is TRBD2 (5 bases). V lost 5 bases, J lost 8 bases, and 16 bases lay in between. Germline V lookup: CDR1 SGHTA, CDR2 FQGNSA. CDR3 size: 14 residues. This chain's CDR3 is CASSPSWVSDEQFF. Written as DNA, the CDR3 is TGTGCCAGCAGCCCTTCTTGGGTTAGCGATGAGCAGTTCTTC.